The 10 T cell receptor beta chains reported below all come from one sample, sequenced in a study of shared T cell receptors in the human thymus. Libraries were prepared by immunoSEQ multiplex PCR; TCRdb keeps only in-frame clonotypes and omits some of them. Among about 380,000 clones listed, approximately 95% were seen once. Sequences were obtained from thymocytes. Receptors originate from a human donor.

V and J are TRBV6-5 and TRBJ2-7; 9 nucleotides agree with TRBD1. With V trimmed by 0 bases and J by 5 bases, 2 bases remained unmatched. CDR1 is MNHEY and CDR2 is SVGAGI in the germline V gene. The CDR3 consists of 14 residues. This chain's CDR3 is CASSYSWTGDEQYF. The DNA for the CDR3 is TGTGCCAGCAGTTACTCGTGGACAGGGGACGAGCAGTACTTC.

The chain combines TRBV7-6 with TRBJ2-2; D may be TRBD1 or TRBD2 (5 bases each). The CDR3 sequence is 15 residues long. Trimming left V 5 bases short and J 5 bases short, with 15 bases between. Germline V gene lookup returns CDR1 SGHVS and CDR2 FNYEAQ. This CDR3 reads CASSVKGRDTGELFF. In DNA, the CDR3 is TGTGCCAGCAGCGTAAAGGGACGGGATACCGGGGAGCTGTTTTTT.

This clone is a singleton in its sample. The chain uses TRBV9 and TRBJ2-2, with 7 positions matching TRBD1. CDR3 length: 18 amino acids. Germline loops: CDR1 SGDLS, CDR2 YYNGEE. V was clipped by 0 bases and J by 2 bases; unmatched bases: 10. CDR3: CASSVDFRGLNNTGELFF. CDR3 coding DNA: TGTGCCAGCAGCGTAGATTTTAGGGGGCTAAATAACACCGGGGAGCTGTTTTTT.

The CDR3: CASRGTEAFF. The CDR3 region has the DNA TGTGCTTCGAGGGGCACTGAAGCTTTCTTT. This sequence joins TRBV30 and TRBJ1-1; tentatively, D is TRBD1 (5 bases). CDR1 and CDR2 (germline): GTSNPN, SVGIG (reference sequence). This CDR3 has 10 residues.

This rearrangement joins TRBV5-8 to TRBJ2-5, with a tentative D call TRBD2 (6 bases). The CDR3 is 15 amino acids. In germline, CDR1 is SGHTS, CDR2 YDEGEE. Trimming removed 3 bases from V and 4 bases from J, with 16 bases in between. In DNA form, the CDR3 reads TGTGCCAGCAGCTGTACTAGCCCCACCCTAGAGACCCAGTACTTC. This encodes CASSCTSPTLETQYF.

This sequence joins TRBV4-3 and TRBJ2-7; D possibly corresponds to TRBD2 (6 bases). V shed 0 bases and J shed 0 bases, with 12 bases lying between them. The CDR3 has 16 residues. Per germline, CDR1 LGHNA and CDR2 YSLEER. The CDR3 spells CASSQDRARGSYEQYF. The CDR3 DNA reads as TGCGCCAGCAGCCAAGATCGAGCGCGGGGCTCCTACGAGCAGTACTTC.

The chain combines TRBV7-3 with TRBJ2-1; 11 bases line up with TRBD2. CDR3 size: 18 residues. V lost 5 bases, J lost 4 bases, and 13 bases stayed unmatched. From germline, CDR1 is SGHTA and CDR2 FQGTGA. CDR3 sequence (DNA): TGTGCCAGCAGCGCCTCTCCCACTAGCGGGAGTCGTTACAATGAGCAGTTCTTC. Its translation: CASSASPTSGSRYNEQFF.

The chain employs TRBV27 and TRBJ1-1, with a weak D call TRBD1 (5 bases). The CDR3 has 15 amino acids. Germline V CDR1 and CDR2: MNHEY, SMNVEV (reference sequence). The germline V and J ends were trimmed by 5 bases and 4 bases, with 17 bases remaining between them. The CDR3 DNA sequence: TGTGCCAGCAGTCCTGGGACGGGCTGGGGCACTGAAGCTTTCTTT. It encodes CASSPGTGWGTEAFF.

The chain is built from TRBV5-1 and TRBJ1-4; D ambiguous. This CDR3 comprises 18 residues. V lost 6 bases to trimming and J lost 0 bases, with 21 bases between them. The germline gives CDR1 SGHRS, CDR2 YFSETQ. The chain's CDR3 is CASTRRVRGPATNEKLFF. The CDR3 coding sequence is TGCGCCAGCACCCGGAGGGTGCGTGGTCCCGCAACTAATGAAAAACTGTTTTTT.

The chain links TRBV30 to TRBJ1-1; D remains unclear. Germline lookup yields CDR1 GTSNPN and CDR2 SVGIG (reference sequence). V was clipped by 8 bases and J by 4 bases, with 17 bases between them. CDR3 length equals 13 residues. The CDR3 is CANTRLISTEAFF. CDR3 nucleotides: TGTGCCAACACTAGACTTATTAGCACTGAAGCTTTCTTT.